This T cell receptor beta chain was captured in a study of T cell responses to AZD1222 COVID-19 vaccine. Study-level findings and limits: Unmutated variant regions are reportedly the target of nearly half of TCRs that are spike-specific. Most donors were white British and more were female, and clonal diversity was possibly underestimated. Dominant CD4 TCR responses targeted spike regions 160-218 and 743-854. The peak T cell response came first, and repertoires were sampled only after it.

Comments on this clone: Antigen specificity is unknown.

Trimming took off 3 bases at V and 6 bases at J, with 5 bases between the two ends. The CDR3 loop spans 12 amino acids. Method: immunoSEQ multiplex PCR; TCRdb's copy keeps in-frame clones and lacks some. The table has some 150,000 clones, approximately 78% seen once. The chain recombines TRBV12-3 or TRBV12-4 with TRBJ2-2; D is ambiguous. The clonotype was recovered from an adult in good health. Source: peripheral blood, taken on day 0 of MenACWY control vaccination. For the CDR3, the DNA is TGTGCCAGCAGTTTGAGCTCCGGGGAGCTGTTTTTT. The encoded protein is CASSLSSGELFF.